The clone carrying this T cell receptor (beta chain) has a handful of counts. The antigen is undetermined. The data derive from a study of early T cells in non-severe SARS-CoV-2 infection. Turning to the study itself: The study sequenced bulk RNA from unsorted whole blood, with chains unpaired.

Findings and caveats of the study: VDJdb matching skewed toward anti-spike CD8 responses, missing private and CD4 specificities.

As part of library construction, unique molecular identifiers were attached to individual cDNA molecules. MiXCR, run by TCRdb on the 5' RACE reads, gives a single entry per CDR3 protein. The data hold fewer than 110,000 distinct CDR3 sequences, with over 8.5% observed a single time. This clonotype was sampled from an adult who was a healthcare worker with PCR-confirmed SARS-CoV-2 infection or an uninfected control (not recorded which). The specimen sequenced was whole blood.

CDR3 sequence: CASSLRTASGANVLTF. The CDR3 bases are TGTGCCAGCAGCCTGCGGACAGCCTCTGGGGCCAACGTCCTGACTTTC. The V gene is TRBV7-2, the J gene TRBJ2-6, with a tentative D call TRBD1 (6 bases). Trimming shortened V by 5 bases and J by 0 bases, and 11 bases separated the two germline ends. The CDR3 extends over 16 amino acids. The V gene's germline CDR1 is SGHTA and CDR2 FQGNSA.